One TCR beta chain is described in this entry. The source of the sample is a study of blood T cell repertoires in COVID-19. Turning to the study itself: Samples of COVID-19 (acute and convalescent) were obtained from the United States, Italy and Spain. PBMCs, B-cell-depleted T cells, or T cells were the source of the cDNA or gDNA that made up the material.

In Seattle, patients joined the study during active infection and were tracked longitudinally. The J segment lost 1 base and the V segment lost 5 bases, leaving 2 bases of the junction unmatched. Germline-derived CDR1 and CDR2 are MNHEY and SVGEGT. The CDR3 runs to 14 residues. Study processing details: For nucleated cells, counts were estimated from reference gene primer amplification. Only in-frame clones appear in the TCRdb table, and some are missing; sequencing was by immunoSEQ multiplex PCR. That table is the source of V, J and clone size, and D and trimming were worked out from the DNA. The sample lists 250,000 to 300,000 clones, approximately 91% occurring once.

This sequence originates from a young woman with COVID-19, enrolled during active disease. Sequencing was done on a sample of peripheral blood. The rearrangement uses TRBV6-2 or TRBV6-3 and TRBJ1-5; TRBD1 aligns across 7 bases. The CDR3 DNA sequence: TGTGCCAGCAGTAACAGGGGAAGCAATCAGCCCCAGCATTTT. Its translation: CASSNRGSNQPQHF.